A selection of T cell receptor beta chains follows, all from one sample in a study of shared clonotypes between healthy human individuals. Some clones are missing from TCRdb's copy, which holds only in-frame ones; the method was immunoSEQ multiplex PCR. Among some 1 million clones listed, about 75% were seen once. Input material: memory CD4+ T cells sorted from blood. These receptors came from a man between 18 and 29 years old in good health. Each CDR3 is given with its conserved first and last residue. The D gene is left open where the match is weak. Some rows mark clone size as missing; the rest say once, few, many or name a class of expanded clone.

D: TRBD1
J: TRBJ1-1
V: TRBV7-9
size: NA
CDR3: CASSFTGANTEAFF
DNA: TGTGCCAGCAGCTTCACAGGGGCCAACACTGAAGCTTTCTTT

D: NA
J: TRBJ1-3
V: TRBV7-2
size: NA
CDR3: CASSLAMGAGNTIYF
DNA: TGTGCCAGCAGCTTAGCGATGGGGGCTGGAAACACCATATATTTT

D: TRBD1
J: TRBJ1-2
V: TRBV6-5
size: NA
CDR3: CASSGPGQGNYGYTF
DNA: TGTGCCAGCAGTGGCCCGGGACAGGGAAACTATGGCTACACCTTC

D: NA
J: TRBJ2-7
V: TRBV19
size: once
CDR3: CASSRRLDSYEQYF
DNA: TGTGCCAGTAGTCGAAGACTTGACTCCTACGAGCAGTACTTC

D: TRBD2
J: TRBJ2-7
V: TRBV30
size: once
CDR3: CAWGTWTSASYEQYF
DNA: TGTGCCTGGGGCACCTGGACTAGCGCCTCCTACGAGCAGTACTTC

D: TRBD1
J: TRBJ1-5
V: TRBV2
size: NA
CDR3: CASSETGGHQPQHF
DNA: TGTGCCAGCAGTGAAACAGGGGGGCATCAGCCCCAGCATTTT

D: TRBD1
J: TRBJ2-6
V: TRBV5-1
size: once
CDR3: CASTGQGHSGANVLTF
DNA: TGCGCCAGCACCGGACAGGGCCACTCTGGGGCCAACGTCCTGACTTTC

D: TRBD1
J: TRBJ1-5
V: TRBV28
size: NA
CDR3: CASRNLGTGGGNQPQHF
DNA: TGTGCCAGCAGAAACTTAGGGACAGGGGGAGGCAATCAGCCCCAGCATTTT

D: TRBD1
J: TRBJ2-7
V: TRBV4-3
size: NA
CDR3: CASSRDRGSYEQYF
DNA: TGCGCCAGCAGCCGAGACAGGGGATCCTACGAGCAGTACTTC

D: TRBD1
J: TRBJ1-1
V: TRBV5-1
size: NA
CDR3: CASSPDGQGGTEAFF
DNA: TGCGCCAGCAGCCCGGACGGACAGGGCGGAACTGAAGCTTTCTTT

D: NA
J: TRBJ2-7
V: TRBV7-2
size: NA
CDR3: CASSLGGGLSSYEQYF
DNA: TGTGCCAGCAGCTTAGGGGGCGGCTTAAGCTCCTACGAGCAGTACTTC

D: NA
J: TRBJ1-3
V: TRBV11-2
size: NA
CDR3: CASSLVGGGTIYF
DNA: TGTGCCAGCAGCTTAGTAGGGGGAGGCACCATATATTTT

D: TRBD1
J: TRBJ1-3
V: TRBV7-2
size: NA
CDR3: CASSFGQEAGNTIYF
DNA: TGTGCCAGCAGCTTCGGACAGGAGGCTGGAAACACCATATATTTT

D: NA
J: TRBJ2-5
V: TRBV5-1
size: NA
CDR3: CASSLQLRNSDVKETQYF
DNA: TGCGCCAGCAGCTTGCAACTACGTAATTCCGACGTAAAAGAGACCCAGTACTTC

D: NA
J: TRBJ2-7
V: TRBV7-8
size: NA
CDR3: CASSSDSYYEQYF
DNA: TGTGCCAGCAGCTCCGACTCATACTACGAGCAGTACTTC

D: NA
J: TRBJ2-5
V: TRBV18
size: NA
CDR3: CASSRAQEETQYF
DNA: TGTGCCAGCTCACGAGCCCAGGAAGAGACCCAGTACTTC

D: NA
J: TRBJ2-5
V: TRBV6-6
size: NA
CDR3: CASSYSTGLEETQYF
DNA: TGTGCCAGCAGTTACTCCACAGGGTTGGAAGAGACCCAGTACTTC

D: NA
J: TRBJ2-7
V: TRBV5-4
size: NA
CDR3: CASSFGGPLSYEQYF
DNA: TGTGCCAGCAGCTTCGGAGGGCCCTTATCCTACGAGCAGTACTTC

D: TRBD1
J: TRBJ1-4
V: TRBV7-9
size: NA
CDR3: CASSLKGAGEKLFF
DNA: TGTGCCAGCAGCTTAAAGGGGGCAGGTGAAAAACTGTTTTTT

D: NA
J: TRBJ1-6
V: TRBV19
size: NA
CDR3: CASSATIGSPLHF
DNA: TGTGCCAGTAGTGCGACAATCGGTTCACCCCTCCACTTT

D: NA
J: TRBJ2-1
V: TRBV10-2
size: NA
CDR3: CAARAGRSSYNEQFF
DNA: TGCGCCGCGAGGGCGGGCCGAAGCTCCTACAATGAGCAGTTCTTC

D: NA
J: TRBJ2-6
V: TRBV6-5
size: NA
CDR3: CASSLAGMAGANVLTF
DNA: TGTGCCAGCAGTTTGGCAGGGATGGCTGGGGCCAACGTCCTGACTTTC

D: TRBD1
J: TRBJ1-1
V: TRBV5-1
size: NA
CDR3: CASSLGGTARPNTEAFF
DNA: TGCGCCAGCAGCTTGGGGGGGACAGCCAGACCGAACACTGAAGCTTTCTTT

D: NA
J: TRBJ2-2
V: TRBV9
size: NA
CDR3: CASSVLTGITNTGELFF
DNA: TGTGCCAGCAGCGTACTGACGGGAATTACGAACACCGGGGAGCTGTTTTTT

D: TRBD1
J: TRBJ1-1
V: TRBV27
size: NA
CDR3: CASSYSDRAVTEAFF
DNA: TGTGCCAGCAGTTACTCGGACAGGGCCGTCACTGAAGCTTTCTTT

D: NA
J: TRBJ1-5
V: TRBV30
size: few
CDR3: CAWSVGNQPQHF
DNA: TGTGCCTGGAGTGTGGGTAATCAGCCCCAGCATTTT

D: TRBD1
J: TRBJ2-2
V: TRBV5-1
size: NA
CDR3: CASREGQVTGELFF
DNA: TGCGCCAGCAGAGAGGGACAGGTCACCGGGGAGCTGTTTTTT

D: NA
J: TRBJ2-5
V: TRBV7-2
size: NA
CDR3: CASSLSRRETQYF
DNA: TGTGCCAGCAGCTTATCCCGACGGGAGACCCAGTACTTC

D: TRBD1
J: TRBJ1-1
V: TRBV15
size: NA
CDR3: CATSRDRDRVSEAFF
DNA: TGTGCCACCAGCAGAGATCGTGACAGGGTATCTGAAGCTTTCTTT

D: TRBD2
J: TRBJ2-7
V: TRBV10-3
size: once
CDR3: CAIGTGASGAHEQYF
DNA: TGTGCCATCGGGACCGGGGCTAGCGGGGCCCACGAGCAGTACTTC

D: NA
J: TRBJ2-1
V: TRBV4-3
size: NA
CDR3: CASSQGMVAGNEQFF
DNA: TGCGCCAGCAGCCAAGGTATGGTAGCAGGCAATGAGCAGTTCTTC

D: NA
J: TRBJ2-7
V: TRBV7-3
size: NA
CDR3: CASSRDFGGEQYF
DNA: TGTGCCAGCAGCCGGGACTTCGGGGGCGAGCAGTACTTC